Each of the 10 T cell receptor beta chains below was sequenced from the same sample in a study of T cell repertoires in MIS-A myocarditis. The method was immunoSEQ multiplex PCR; TCRdb's version includes in-frame clones alone and lacks a portion of them. The repertoire holds roughly 14,000 clones, with around two thirds as singletons. Sequencing was performed on left ventricle heart tissue obtained at autopsy. The receptors were sampled from a man aged 18 to 30 with fulminant myocarditis from multisystem inflammatory syndrome in adults (MIS-A) after COVID-19.

This sequence joins TRBV5-6 and TRBJ2-3; 16 bases are shared with TRBD2. Germline V gene lookup returns CDR1 SGHDT and CDR2 YYEEEE. With V trimmed by 3 bases and J by 5 bases, 6 bases remained unmatched. The CDR3 has 17 amino acids. The CDR3 bases are TGTGCCAGCAGCTCGGGACTAGCGGGGGGGCTCGGAGATACGCAGTATTTT. It yields the protein CASSSGLAGGLGDTQYF.

V gene TRBV7-2 combines with J gene TRBJ1-6; D perhaps matches TRBD1 (5 bases). The germline V and J ends were trimmed by 0 bases and 10 bases, with 13 bases remaining between them. The length of the CDR3 is 15 residues. Germline V lookup: CDR1 SGHTA, CDR2 FQGNSA. This chain's CDR3 is CASSLARQGGSPLHF. CDR3 coding DNA: TGTGCCAGCAGCTTAGCTCGGCAGGGCGGATCACCCCTCCACTTT.

The genes are TRBV7-9 and TRBJ2-5; 12 bases match TRBD2. Trimming at V came to 1 base and at J to 4 bases, leaving 4 bases not matched to a gene. The germline gives CDR1 SEHNR, CDR2 FQNEAQ (reference sequence). CDR3 length: 16 amino acids. CDR3 nucleotides: TGTGCCAGCAGCTTAGATGGGACTAGCGGGTTAGAGACCCAGTACTTC. Amino acid sequence: CASSLDGTSGLETQYF.

The rearrangement joins TRBV7-9 to TRBJ1-1; TRBD1 might be the D (5 bases). V was cut by 6 bases and J by 4 bases, with 18 bases left in between. From germline, CDR1 is SEHNR and CDR2 FQNEAQ (reference sequence). This CDR3 is built from 15 residues. The CDR3, as DNA: TGTGCCAGCAGACTACCTACGCAGGGAATCACTGAAGCTTTCTTT. Amino acids: CASRLPTQGITEAFF.

The rearrangement uses TRBV7-2 and TRBJ2-1, with D uncertain. The length of the CDR3 is 16 residues. CDR1 and CDR2 (germline): SGHTA, FQGNSA. Between the trimmed V and J ends, which lost 5 bases and 5 bases, there was a span of 19 bases. The CDR3 here is CASSPTTPGRNNEQFF. CDR3 sequence (DNA): TGTGCCAGCAGCCCGACCACTCCCGGACGAAACAATGAGCAGTTCTTC.

The chain employs TRBV5-1 and TRBJ2-3, with D maybe TRBD2 (5 bases). This CDR3 is 16 amino acids long. Germline CDR1 reads SGHRS; CDR2 reads YFSETQ. V was clipped by 0 bases and J by 6 bases, with 17 bases between them. CDR3 DNA sequence: TGCGCCAGCAGCTTGGAAACTAGTGGGAGTGAGGATACGCAGTATTTT. The encoded protein is CASSLETSGSEDTQYF. The full variable domain, its missing parts supplied by reference TRBV5-1 and TRBJ2-3, is KAGVTQTPRYLIKTRGQQVTLSCSPISGHRSVSWYQQTPGQGLQFLFEYFSETQRNKGNFPGRFSGRQFSNSRSEMNVSTLELGDSALYLCASSLETSGSEDTQYFGPGTRLTVL.

The chain employs TRBV11-3 and TRBJ2-1; 8 positions agree with TRBD2. The CDR3 extends over 15 amino acids. V lost 3 bases and J lost 5; bases outside the gene matches: 6. The germline V gene has CDR1 SGHNT and CDR2 YENEEA. The chain's CDR3 is CASSLSGGINNEQFF. The CDR3 DNA sequence: TGTGCCAGCAGCTTGAGCGGGGGAATTAACAATGAGCAGTTCTTC.

V and J are TRBV4-2 and TRBJ2-7; a weak D match, TRBD1 (5 bases). V dropped 4 bases and J dropped 3 bases, with 16 bases sitting between them. Germline CDR1 and CDR2: LGHNA and YNFKEQ. The CDR3 runs 15 residues. CDR3 nucleotide sequence: TGTGCCAGCAGCCCGCGTGGACACGGCCTCTACGAGCAGTACTTC. It codes for CASSPRGHGLYEQYF.

V is TRBV19 and J is TRBJ2-7; D is possibly TRBD1 or TRBD2 (5 bases each). V was trimmed by 1 base and J by 2 bases, leaving 12 bases between them. Germline assignment: CDR1 LNHDA and CDR2 SQIVND (reference sequence). This CDR3 spans 15 amino acids. CDR3 nucleotide sequence: TGTGCCAGTAGTATAGCATGGATGGGGGCCTACGAGCAGTACTTC. This gives the protein CASSIAWMGAYEQYF.

The V call is TRBV27, the J call TRBJ1-1; TRBD1 matches 11 bases. Germline V gene lookup returns CDR1 MNHEY and CDR2 SMNVEV (reference sequence). V shed 4 bases, J shed 2 bases, and the junction held 3 bases outside the gene matches. The CDR3 covers 15 residues. The CDR3 here is CASSWTGGFNTEAFF. In DNA, the CDR3 is TGTGCCAGCAGTTGGACAGGGGGCTTTAACACTGAAGCTTTCTTT.